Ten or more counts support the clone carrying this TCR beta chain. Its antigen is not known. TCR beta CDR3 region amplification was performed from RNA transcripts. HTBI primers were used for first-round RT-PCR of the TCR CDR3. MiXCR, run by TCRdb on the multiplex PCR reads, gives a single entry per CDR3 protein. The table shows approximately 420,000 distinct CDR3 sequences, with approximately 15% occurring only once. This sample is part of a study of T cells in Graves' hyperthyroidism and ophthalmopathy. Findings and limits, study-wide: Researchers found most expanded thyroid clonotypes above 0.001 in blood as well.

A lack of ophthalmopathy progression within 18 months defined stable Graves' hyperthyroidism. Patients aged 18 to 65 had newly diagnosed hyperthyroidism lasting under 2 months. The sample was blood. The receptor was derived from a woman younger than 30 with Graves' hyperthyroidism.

This CDR3 reads CASSFGQGRTNTEAFF. The CDR3 bases are TGTGCCAGCAGCTTCGGACAGGGGCGAACGAACACTGAAGCTTTCTTT. V and J are TRBV11-2 and TRBJ1-1; 9 nucleotides line up with TRBD1. The CDR3 totals 16 residues. Germline V gene data show CDR1 as SGHAT and CDR2 as FQNNGV. V lost 3 bases, J lost 1 base, and 6 bases stayed unmatched. Based on the CDR3 plus reference TRBV11-2 and TRBJ1-1, the full variable domain is EAGVAQSPRYKIIEKRQSVAFWCNPISGHATLYWYQQILGQGPKLLIQFQNNGVVDDSQLPKDRFSAERLKGVDSTLKIQPAKLEDSAVYLCASSFGQGRTNTEAFFGQGTRLTVV.